The rows below give T cell receptor beta chains drawn from one sample of a study of blood T cell repertoires in COVID-19. Data came from immunoSEQ multiplex PCR; TCRdb stores just in-frame clones and leaves some out. The table lists roughly 180,000 clones, over 80% of them singletons. Sequencing input: peripheral blood. The receptors stem from a woman under 40 with acute or convalescent COVID-19. Both conserved end residues are trimmed from each CDR3. Clone sizes are given selectively: once, few, many, or a class where the clone is expanded.

ASSQGTSRYEQY TRBJ2-7 TRBV11-2 .
ASAQTTRVHQY TRBJ2-3 TRBV19 .
ASSQNRAGTQY TRBJ2-3 TRBV7-9 .
ASSRAAGNGYT TRBJ1-2 TRBV7-9 .
ASSYPDRGQPF TRBJ1-1 TRBV6-2/TRBV6-3 few
ASSSGTRARNEQF TRBJ2-1 TRBV5-8 once
ASSQNTRRTGRYNEQF TRBJ2-1 TRBV4-3 .
ASSRNNEQF TRBJ2-1 TRBV18 .
ATSRGTGSTYEQY TRBJ2-7 TRBV15 .
ASSPDRDGYT TRBJ1-2 TRBV5-1 .
ASSPTPRATNYGYT TRBJ1-2 TRBV11-1 once
ASSSDRPQETQY TRBJ2-5 TRBV28 .
ASSDSYSRNQPQH TRBJ1-5 TRBV6-5 few
ASSVAGDSGNTIY TRBJ1-3 TRBV9 many
ASRTDRITEAF TRBJ1-1 TRBV5-6 .
AWKRDREDYGYT TRBJ1-2 TRBV30 .
ASSQEKEVSYEQY TRBJ2-7 TRBV4-3 .
ASSQEDFLKTQY TRBJ2-5 TRBV4-1 many
ASRPFQVNTEAF TRBJ1-1 TRBV7-2 .
ASSTSGNTWQY TRBJ2-3 TRBV27 .
ASSPVVTAPKTGGTDTQY TRBJ2-3 TRBV3-1/TRBV3-2 .
ASSPRGVNNEQF TRBJ2-1 TRBV28 once
ASKGQGGSEQF TRBJ2-1 TRBV28 .
ASSIAGFGRVNTEAF TRBJ1-1 TRBV19 .
ASSQDRAGSPLH TRBJ1-6 TRBV7-2 few
ASSPRQGRRNSPLH TRBJ1-6 TRBV28 .
ASSHGGQGGYT TRBJ1-2 TRBV7-9 .
ASSDSGGSSTGELF TRBJ2-2 TRBV6-4 few
ASSWGGPNYGYT TRBJ1-2 TRBV27 .
ASSRGGLLAGEQF TRBJ2-1 TRBV7-9 .
ASSYLTGRQGQQY TRBJ2-7 TRBV6-2/TRBV6-3 .
ASRNQSGASHPTDTQY TRBJ2-3 TRBV19 .
ASSFDPAETQY TRBJ2-5 TRBV5-1 few
SVEVRDSSYEQY TRBJ2-7 TRBV29-1 .
SASRGSPLH TRBJ1-6 TRBV20-1 .
ASTLGGSGRANNEQF TRBJ2-1 TRBV2 .
ATGSGGIGNIQY TRBJ2-4 TRBV15 once
SVEIGVGTGL TRBJ2-7 TRBV29-1 .
SVVERNLWPYEQY TRBJ2-7 TRBV29-1 .
ASSYRHDNEQF TRBJ2-1 TRBV6-6 .
ASSLAGNTEAF TRBJ1-1 TRBV5-4 .
ASSLGGGSYGYT TRBJ1-2 TRBV5-5 .
ASSLASQGLSYNEQF TRBJ2-1 TRBV7-2 .
ASSLAFPGELF TRBJ2-2 TRBV11-2 .
ASSLGTGRNTEAF TRBJ1-1 TRBV5-6 .
ASSGTGAYEQY TRBJ2-7 TRBV28 .
ASSPPRLLQTYEQY TRBJ2-7 TRBV28 once
ASSKWRGACTEAF TRBJ1-1 TRBV21-1 once
ASRRTTALSYNSPLH TRBJ1-6 TRBV28 .
ASRAGTGNFYEQY TRBJ2-7 TRBV2 .
ASSRAPAGEQY TRBJ2-7 TRBV11-3 .
AWSVNKVMGRTGNTIY TRBJ1-3 TRBV30 few
ASSLTGTSRETQY TRBJ2-5 TRBV7-2 .
ASSSRPQGGGTEAF TRBJ1-1 TRBV27 .
ASSFRTGRQGGANVLT TRBJ2-6 TRBV9 .